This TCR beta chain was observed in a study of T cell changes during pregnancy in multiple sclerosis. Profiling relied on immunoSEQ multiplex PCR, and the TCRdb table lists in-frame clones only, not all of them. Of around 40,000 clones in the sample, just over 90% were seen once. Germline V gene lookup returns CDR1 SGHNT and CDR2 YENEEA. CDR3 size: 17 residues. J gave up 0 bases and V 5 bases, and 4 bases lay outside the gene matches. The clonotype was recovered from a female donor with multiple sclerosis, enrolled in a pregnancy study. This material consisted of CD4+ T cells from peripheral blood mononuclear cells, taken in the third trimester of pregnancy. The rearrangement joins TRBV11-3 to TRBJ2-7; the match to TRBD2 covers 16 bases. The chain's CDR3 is CASSPGTSGGASYEQYF. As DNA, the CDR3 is TGTGCCAGCAGCCCAGGGACTAGCGGGGGGGCCTCCTACGAGCAGTACTTC.